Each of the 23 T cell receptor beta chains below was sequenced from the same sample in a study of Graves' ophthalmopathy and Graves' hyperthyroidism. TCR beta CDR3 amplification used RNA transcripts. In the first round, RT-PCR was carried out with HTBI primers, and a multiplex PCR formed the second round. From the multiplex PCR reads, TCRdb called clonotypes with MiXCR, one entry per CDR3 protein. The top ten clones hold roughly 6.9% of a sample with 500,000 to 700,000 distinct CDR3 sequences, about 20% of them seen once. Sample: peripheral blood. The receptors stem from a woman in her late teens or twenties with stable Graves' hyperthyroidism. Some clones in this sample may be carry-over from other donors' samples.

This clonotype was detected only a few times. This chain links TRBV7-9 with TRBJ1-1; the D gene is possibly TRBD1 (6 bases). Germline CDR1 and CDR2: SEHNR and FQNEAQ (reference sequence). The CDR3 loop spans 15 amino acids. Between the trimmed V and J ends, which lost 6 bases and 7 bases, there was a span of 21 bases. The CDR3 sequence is CASSPLWGAPFEAFF. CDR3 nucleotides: TGTGCCAGCAGTCCACTTTGGGGGGCACCCTTTGAAGCTTTCTTT.

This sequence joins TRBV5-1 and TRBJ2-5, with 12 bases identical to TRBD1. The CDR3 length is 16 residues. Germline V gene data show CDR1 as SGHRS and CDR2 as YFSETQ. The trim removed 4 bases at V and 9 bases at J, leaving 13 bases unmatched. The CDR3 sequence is CASSPTAGDRGLSQYF. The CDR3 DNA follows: TGCGCCAGCAGCCCTACCGCCGGGGACAGGGGGCTTTCCCAGTACTTC. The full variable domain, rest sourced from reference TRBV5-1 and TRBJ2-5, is KAGVTQTPRYLIKTRGQQVTLSCSPISGHRSVSWYQQTPGQGLQFLFEYFSETQRNKGNFPGRFSGRQFSNSRSEMNVSTLELGDSALYLCASSPTAGDRGLSQYFGPGTRLLVL.

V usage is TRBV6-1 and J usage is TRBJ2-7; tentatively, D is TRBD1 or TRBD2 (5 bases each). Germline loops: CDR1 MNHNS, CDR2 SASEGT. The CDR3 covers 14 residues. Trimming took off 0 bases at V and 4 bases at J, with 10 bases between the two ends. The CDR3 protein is CASSEARDLYEQYF. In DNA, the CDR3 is TGTGCCAGCAGTGAAGCCAGGGACCTGTACGAGCAGTACTTC.

The DNA of the CDR3 is TGTGCCAGCAGCTTAGGCTGGAACCAAGAGACCCAGTACTTC. Encoded protein: CASSLGWNQETQYF. The V call is TRBV11-2, the J call TRBJ2-5, with unresolved D. With 1 base removed from V and 0 bases from J, the gap between germline ends came to 6 bases. The V gene's germline CDR1 is SGHAT and CDR2 FQNNGV. This CDR3 has 14 amino acids.

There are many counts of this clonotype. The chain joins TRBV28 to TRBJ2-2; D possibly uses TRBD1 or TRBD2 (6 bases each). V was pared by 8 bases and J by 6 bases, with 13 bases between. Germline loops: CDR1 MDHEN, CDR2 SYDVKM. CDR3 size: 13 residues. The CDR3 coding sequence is TGTGCCAGCTGGTCAAGGGGGGCCGGGGAGCTGTTTTTT. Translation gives CASWSRGAGELFF.

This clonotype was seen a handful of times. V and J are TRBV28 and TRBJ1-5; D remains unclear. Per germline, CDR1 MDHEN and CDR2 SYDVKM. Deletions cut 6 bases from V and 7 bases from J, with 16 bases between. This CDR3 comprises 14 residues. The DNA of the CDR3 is TGTGCCAGCAGGCCCGACGGTGCAGGCCAGCCCCAGCATTTT. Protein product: CASRPDGAGQPQHF.

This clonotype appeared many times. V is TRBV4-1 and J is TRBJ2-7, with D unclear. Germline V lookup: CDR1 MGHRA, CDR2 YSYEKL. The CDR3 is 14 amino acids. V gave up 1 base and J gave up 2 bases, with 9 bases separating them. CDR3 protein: CASSQVAPPYEQYF. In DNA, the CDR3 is TGCGCCAGCAGCCAAGTCGCGCCCCCCTACGAGCAGTACTTC.

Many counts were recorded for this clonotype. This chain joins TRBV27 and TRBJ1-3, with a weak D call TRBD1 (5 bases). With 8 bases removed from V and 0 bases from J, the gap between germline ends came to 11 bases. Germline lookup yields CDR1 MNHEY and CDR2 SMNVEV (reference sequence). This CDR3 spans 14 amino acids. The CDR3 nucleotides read TGTGCCAGCTCAGGGTCCGTCTCTGGAAACACCATATATTTT. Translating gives CASSGSVSGNTIYF.

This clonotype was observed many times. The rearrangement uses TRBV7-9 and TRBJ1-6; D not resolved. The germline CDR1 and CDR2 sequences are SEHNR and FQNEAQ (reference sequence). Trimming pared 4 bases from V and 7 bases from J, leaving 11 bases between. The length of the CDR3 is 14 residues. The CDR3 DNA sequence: TGTGCCAGCAGCTCCGGGCAACGGAATTCACCCCTCCACTTT. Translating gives CASSSGQRNSPLHF.

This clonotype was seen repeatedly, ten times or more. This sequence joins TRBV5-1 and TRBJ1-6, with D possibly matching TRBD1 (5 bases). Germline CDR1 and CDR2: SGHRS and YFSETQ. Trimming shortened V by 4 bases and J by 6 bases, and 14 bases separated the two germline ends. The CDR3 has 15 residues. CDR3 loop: CASSLSGLGNSPLHF. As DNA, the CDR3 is TGCGCCAGCAGCCTGTCGGGGCTCGGTAATTCACCCCTCCACTTT.

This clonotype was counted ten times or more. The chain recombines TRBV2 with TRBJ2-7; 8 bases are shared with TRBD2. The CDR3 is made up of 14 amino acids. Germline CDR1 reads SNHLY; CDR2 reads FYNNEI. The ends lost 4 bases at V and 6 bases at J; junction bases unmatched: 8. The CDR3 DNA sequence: TGTGCCAGCAGTGCGGGGGGGTCTTTCGGCGAGCAGTACTTC. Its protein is CASSAGGSFGEQYF.

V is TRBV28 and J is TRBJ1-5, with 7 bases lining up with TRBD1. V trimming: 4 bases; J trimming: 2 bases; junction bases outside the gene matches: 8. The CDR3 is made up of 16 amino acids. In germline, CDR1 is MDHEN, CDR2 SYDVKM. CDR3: CASSYIQGYGNQPQHF. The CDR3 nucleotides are TGTGCCAGCAGTTATATACAGGGGTATGGCAATCAGCCCCAGCATTTT.

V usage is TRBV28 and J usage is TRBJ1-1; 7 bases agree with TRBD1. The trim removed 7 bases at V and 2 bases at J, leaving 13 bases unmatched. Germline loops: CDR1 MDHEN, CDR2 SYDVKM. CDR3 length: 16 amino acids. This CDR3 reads CASNLGEGALNTEAFF. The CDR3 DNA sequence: TGTGCCAGCAACCTAGGGGAGGGGGCGCTAAACACTGAAGCTTTCTTT. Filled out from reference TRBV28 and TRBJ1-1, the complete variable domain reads DVKVTQSSRYLVKRTGEKVFLECVQDMDHENMFWYRQDPGLGLRLIYFSYDVKMKEKGDIPEGYSVSREKKERFSLILESASTNQTSMYLCASNLGEGALNTEAFFGQGTRLTVV.

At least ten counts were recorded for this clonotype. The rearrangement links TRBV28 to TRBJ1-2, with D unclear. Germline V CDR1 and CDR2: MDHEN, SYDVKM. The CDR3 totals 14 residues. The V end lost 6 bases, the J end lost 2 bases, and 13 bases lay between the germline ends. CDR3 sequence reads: CASSLTGINYGYTF. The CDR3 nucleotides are TGTGCCAGCAGCTTGACCGGGATCAACTATGGCTACACCTTC.

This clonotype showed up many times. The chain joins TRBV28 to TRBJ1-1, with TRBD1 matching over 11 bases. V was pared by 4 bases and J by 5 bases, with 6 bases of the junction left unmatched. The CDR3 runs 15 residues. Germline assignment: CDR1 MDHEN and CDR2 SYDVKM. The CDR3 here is CASSYGTGGGTEAFF. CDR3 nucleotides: TGTGCCAGCAGTTACGGGACAGGGGGAGGTACTGAAGCTTTCTTT.

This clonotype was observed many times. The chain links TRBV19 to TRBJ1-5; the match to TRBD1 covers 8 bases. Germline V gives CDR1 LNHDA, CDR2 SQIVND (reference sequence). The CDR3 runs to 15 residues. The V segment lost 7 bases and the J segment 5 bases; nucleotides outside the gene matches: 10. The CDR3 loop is CASIGRQGAYQPQHF. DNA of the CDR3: TGTGCCAGTATAGGTCGGCAGGGGGCCTATCAGCCCCAGCATTTT.

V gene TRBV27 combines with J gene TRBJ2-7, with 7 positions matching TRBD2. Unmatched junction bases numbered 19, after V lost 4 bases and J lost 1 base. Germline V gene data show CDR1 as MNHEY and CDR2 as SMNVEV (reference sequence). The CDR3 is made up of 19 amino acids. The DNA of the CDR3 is TGTGCCAGCAGTTCCGGTCGTCCGGGGGAGGGTACAATATCCTACGAGCAGTACTTC. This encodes CASSSGRPGEGTISYEQYF.

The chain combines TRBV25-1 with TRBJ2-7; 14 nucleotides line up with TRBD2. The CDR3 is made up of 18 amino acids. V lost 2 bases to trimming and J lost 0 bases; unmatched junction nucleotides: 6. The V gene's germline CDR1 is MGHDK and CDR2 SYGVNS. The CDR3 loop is CASSEGTSGGSSSYEQYF. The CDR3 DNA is TGTGCCAGCAGTGAAGGGACTAGCGGGGGATCCAGCTCCTACGAGCAGTACTTC.

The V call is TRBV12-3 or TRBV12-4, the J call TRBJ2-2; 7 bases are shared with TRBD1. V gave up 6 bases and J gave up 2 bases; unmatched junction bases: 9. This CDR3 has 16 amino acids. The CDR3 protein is CASRGDRAKNTGELFF. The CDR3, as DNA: TGTGCCAGCAGGGGAGACAGGGCCAAAAACACCGGGGAGCTGTTTTTT.

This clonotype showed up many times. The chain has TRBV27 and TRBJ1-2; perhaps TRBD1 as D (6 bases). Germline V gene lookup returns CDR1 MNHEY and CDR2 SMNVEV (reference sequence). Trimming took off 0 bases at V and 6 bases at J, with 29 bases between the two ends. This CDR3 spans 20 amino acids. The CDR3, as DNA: TGTGCCAGCAGTTTATCTATATCCCGGGACGTAGGGGGGGCTCAGAATGGCTACACCTTC. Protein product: CASSLSISRDVGGAQNGYTF.

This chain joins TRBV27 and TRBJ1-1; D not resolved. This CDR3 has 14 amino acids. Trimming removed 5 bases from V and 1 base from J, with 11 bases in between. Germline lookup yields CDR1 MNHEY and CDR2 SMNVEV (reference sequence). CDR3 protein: CASSAFRQNTEAFF. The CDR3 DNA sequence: TGTGCCAGCAGTGCCTTCAGACAGAACACTGAAGCTTTCTTT.

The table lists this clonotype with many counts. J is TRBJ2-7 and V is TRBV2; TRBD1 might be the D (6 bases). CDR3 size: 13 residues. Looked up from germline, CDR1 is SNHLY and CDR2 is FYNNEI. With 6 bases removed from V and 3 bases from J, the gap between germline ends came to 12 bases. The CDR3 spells CASRSQGSYEQYF. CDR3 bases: TGTGCCAGCAGATCCCAGGGGAGCTACGAGCAGTACTTC.

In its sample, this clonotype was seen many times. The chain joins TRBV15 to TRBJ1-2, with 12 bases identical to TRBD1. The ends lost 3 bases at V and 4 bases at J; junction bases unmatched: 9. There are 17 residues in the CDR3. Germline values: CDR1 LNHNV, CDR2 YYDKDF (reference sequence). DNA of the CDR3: TGTGCCACCAGCAGTGGGGGACAGGGGGCCAACACCTATGGCTACACCTTC. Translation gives CATSSGGQGANTYGYTF.